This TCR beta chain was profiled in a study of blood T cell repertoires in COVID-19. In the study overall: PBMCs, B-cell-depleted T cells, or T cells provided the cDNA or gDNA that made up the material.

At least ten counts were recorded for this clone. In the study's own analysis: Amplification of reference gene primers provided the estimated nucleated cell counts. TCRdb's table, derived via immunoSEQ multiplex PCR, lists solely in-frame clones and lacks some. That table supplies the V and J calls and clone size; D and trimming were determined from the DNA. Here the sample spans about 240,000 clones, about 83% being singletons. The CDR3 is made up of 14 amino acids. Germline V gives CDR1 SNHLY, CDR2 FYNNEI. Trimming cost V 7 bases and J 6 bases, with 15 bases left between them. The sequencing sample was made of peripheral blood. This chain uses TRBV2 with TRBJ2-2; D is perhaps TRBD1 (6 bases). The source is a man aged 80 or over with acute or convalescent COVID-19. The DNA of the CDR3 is TGTGCCAGCAAGACCACAGGGAATCCCGGGGAGCTGTTTTTT. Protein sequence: CASKTTGNPGELFF.